This record concerns one T cell receptor beta chain sequence. The V and J ends lost 6 bases and 5 bases respectively, with 19 bases between them. CDR1 is SGHAT and CDR2 is FQNNGV in the germline V gene. The CDR3 runs 15 residues. This sample stems from a study of Ad26.COV2.S vaccination and SARS-CoV-2 variants. The assay was immunoSEQ multiplex PCR, and TCRdb's table has in-frame clones only and misses some. The table shows some 340,000 clones, with around four fifths occurring only once. The treatment: roughly 19 received Ad26.COV2.S at low or high dose, single or two shots; about 5 received placebo; per-sample allocation not given. Samples analyzed were those drawn on day 63 after the first vaccine or placebo injection.

Sequencing used peripheral blood, obtained in a trial of Ad26.COV2.S vaccine versus placebo. The clonotype was recovered from a person between 18 and 65 years old who received the Ad26.COV2.S COVID-19 vaccine or a placebo. The genes are TRBV11-2 and TRBJ2-5; tentatively, D is TRBD1 (6 bases). CDR3 bases: TGTGCCAGCAGGCACGAATCAGGGGTCCGGGAGACCCAGTACTTC. Encoded protein: CASRHESGVRETQYF.